The next 8 T cell receptor beta chains were all read from a single sample in a study of neurological immune-mediated disorders. Time point described: longitudinal time-point 3. Each CDR3 protein is one row after TCRdb ran MiXCR on the 5' RACE reads. The repertoire includes some 80,000 distinct CDR3 sequences, 3.5% to 5.5% of them detected once, and over 5.5% sits in the top ten. Input material: PBMCs. These receptors all come from a woman aged 55-70 years with multiple sclerosis.

The gene calls are TRBV7-8 and TRBJ2-5, with 7 positions matching TRBD1. Germline V gene data show CDR1 as SGHVS and CDR2 as FQNEAQ. The length of the CDR3 is 14 residues. V lost 5 bases to trimming and J lost 1 base; unmatched junction nucleotides: 4. CDR3 sequence: CASSVGTVQETQYF. In DNA, the CDR3 is TGTGCCAGCAGCGTTGGGACAGTCCAAGAGACCCAGTACTTC. The full variable domain, rest sourced from reference TRBV7-8 and TRBJ2-5, is GAGVSQSPRYKVAKRGQDVALRCDPISGHVSLFWYQQALGQGPEFLTYFQNEAQLDKSGLPSDRFFAERPEGSVSTLKIQRTQQEDSAVYLCASSVGTVQETQYFGPGTRLLVL.

This clonotype was found many times. The gene calls are TRBV7-8 and TRBJ1-1; TRBD1 matches 12 bases. V lost 0 bases, J lost 6 bases, and 5 bases stayed unmatched. The germline CDR1 and CDR2 sequences are SGHVS and FQNEAQ. The CDR3 is 16 residues long. CDR3 coding DNA: TGTGCCAGCAGCTTAGCGTGGGGGACAGGGGGCCCTGAAGCTTTCTTT. It encodes CASSLAWGTGGPEAFF.

This clonotype was observed at least ten times. The chain is built from TRBV7-9 and TRBJ2-3; D uncertain. V lost 5 bases to trimming and J lost 0 bases, with 18 bases between them. CDR1 and CDR2 from the germline V gene are SEHNR and FQNEAQ (reference sequence). The CDR3 is 17 amino acids. The CDR3 sequence is CASSPRVGLPSTDTQYF. The CDR3 coding sequence is TGTGCCAGCAGCCCCCGCGTCGGTCTACCCAGCACAGATACGCAGTATTTT.

At least ten counts were recorded for this clonotype. The chain employs TRBV12-3 or TRBV12-4 and TRBJ1-1; D gene ambiguous. V was clipped by 1 base and J by 7 bases, with 10 bases between them. The CDR3 covers 13 residues. As DNA, the CDR3 is TGTGCCAGCAGTTTAGGCCTGGGGTATGAAGCTTTCTTT. Its protein is CASSLGLGYEAFF.

This clonotype was seen repeatedly, ten times or more. This sequence joins TRBV3-1 and TRBJ1-5, with D tentatively TRBD1 (5 bases). V was clipped by 6 bases and J by 7 bases, with 19 bases between them. The CDR3 consists of 15 residues. Germline CDR1 and CDR2: LGHDT and YNNKEL (reference sequence). CDR3 amino acids: CASSTKGRPDQPQHF. The CDR3 DNA reads as TGTGCCAGCAGTACCAAGGGACGCCCAGACCAGCCCCAGCATTTT. The full variable domain, rest sourced from reference TRBV3-1 and TRBJ1-5, is DTAVSQTPKYLVTQMGNDKSIKCEQNLGHDTMYWYKQDSKKFLKIMFSYNNKELIINETVPNRFSPKSPDKAHLNLHINSLELGDSAVYFCASSTKGRPDQPQHFGDGTRLSIL.

A few counts support this clonotype. This sequence joins TRBV27 and TRBJ2-7; the match to TRBD2 covers 10 bases. From germline, CDR1 is MNHEY and CDR2 SMNVEV (reference sequence). Losses at the gene ends were 2 bases for V and 7 bases for J; bases not matched to a gene: 14. This CDR3 is built from 17 residues. The CDR3: CASSLEGPAGGPGEQYF. The CDR3 region has the DNA TGTGCCAGCAGTTTAGAGGGACCAGCGGGGGGGCCGGGGGAGCAGTACTTC.

V usage is TRBV5-1 and J usage is TRBJ2-2, with a tentative D call TRBD2 (6 bases). Germline CDR1 SGHRS, CDR2 YFSETQ. Trimming pared 7 bases from V and 6 bases from J, leaving 13 bases between. This CDR3 is built from 13 residues. CDR3 sequence reads: CASPGGLPGELFF. CDR3 bases: TGCGCCAGCCCCGGGGGTTTGCCCGGGGAGCTGTTTTTT.

This clonotype occurred many times. The chain links TRBV12-3 or TRBV12-4 to TRBJ1-5, with unresolved D. The ends were cut back, 1 base at V and 4 bases at J, with 5 bases in the middle. CDR3 length: 13 amino acids. The CDR3: CASSLGLNQPQHF. In DNA form, the CDR3 reads TGTGCCAGCAGTTTAGGGCTTAATCAGCCCCAGCATTTT.